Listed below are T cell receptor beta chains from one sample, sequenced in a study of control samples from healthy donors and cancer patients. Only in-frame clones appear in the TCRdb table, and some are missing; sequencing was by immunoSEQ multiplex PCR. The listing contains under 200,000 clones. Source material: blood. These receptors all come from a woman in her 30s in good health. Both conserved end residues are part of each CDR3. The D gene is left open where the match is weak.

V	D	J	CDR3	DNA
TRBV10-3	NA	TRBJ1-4	CAVRGLANEKLFF	TGTGCCGTTAGAGGTTTAGCTAATGAAAAACTGTTTTTT
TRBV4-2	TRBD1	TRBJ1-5	CASSHLSGQENQPQHF	TGTGCCAGCAGCCATCTCTCGGGACAGGAAAATCAGCCCCAGCATTTT
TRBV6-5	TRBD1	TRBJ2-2	CASTTGQPNTGELFF	TGTGCCAGCACTACGGGACAGCCGAACACCGGGGAGCTGTTTTTT
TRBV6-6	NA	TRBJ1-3	CASSFQGTKGNTIYF	TGTGCCAGCAGTTTTCAGGGGACGAAGGGAAACACCATATATTTT
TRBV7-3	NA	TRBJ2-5	CASSLVLGPQETQYF	TGTGCCAGCAGCTTAGTACTAGGACCCCAAGAGACCCAGTACTTC
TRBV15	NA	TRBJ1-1	CATSRGIRQHGAFF	TGTGCCACCAGCAGAGGTATAAGACAGCATGGAGCTTTCTTT
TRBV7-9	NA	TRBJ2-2	CASSLGSARAGELFF	TGTGCCAGCAGCTTAGGCTCGGCGAGGGCCGGGGAGCTGTTTTTT
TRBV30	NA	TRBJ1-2	CAWSRQVDGYTF	TGTGCCTGGAGTCGACAGGTTGATGGCTACACCTTC
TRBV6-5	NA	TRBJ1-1	CASPGIEAFF	TGTGCCAGCCCGGGCATTGAAGCTTTCTTT
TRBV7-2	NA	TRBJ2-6	CASSLMMRGSGANVLTF	TGTGCCAGCAGCTTAATGATGAGGGGCTCTGGGGCCAACGTCCTGACTTTC
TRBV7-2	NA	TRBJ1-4	CASSLSGMPNEKLFF	TGTGCCAGCAGCCTTTCGGGCATGCCTAATGAAAAACTGTTTTTT
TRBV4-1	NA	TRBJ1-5	CASSQSGGNQPQHF	TGCGCCAGCAGCCAATCAGGGGGCAATCAGCCCCAGCATTTT
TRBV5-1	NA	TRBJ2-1	CASSLDRGNEQFF	TGCGCCAGCAGCCTAGATCGGGGAAATGAGCAGTTCTTC
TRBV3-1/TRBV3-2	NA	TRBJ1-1	CASSRLELLF	TGTGCCAGCAGCCGGTTGGAGTTGCTCTTT
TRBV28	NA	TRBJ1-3	CASSPGAPGNTIYF	TGTGCCAGCAGCCCAGGGGCGCCTGGAAACACCATATATTTT
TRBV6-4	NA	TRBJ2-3	CASSAGGGITDTQYF	TGTGCCAGCAGTGCCGGAGGGGGTATCACAGATACGCAGTATTTT
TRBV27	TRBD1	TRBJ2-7	CASSLTGGLSYEQYF	TGTGCCAGCAGCCTGACAGGGGGCCTCTCCTACGAGCAGTACTTC